A single sample is the source of the 23 T cell receptor beta chains below, sequenced in a study of PD-1 blockade in classical Hodgkin lymphoma (dated by TCRdb to between 2020 and 2021). Library preparation was by the immunoSEQ multiplex PCR assay. What TCRdb holds here is the immuneACCESS table cut down to in-frame rearrangements. Part of the clones is not present; checked against another copy, under half of the missing clones reflect an unresolved V gene, and the others are unexplained. The sample records roughly 20,000 clones, around 67% of which are singletons. Clones ranked in the top ten supply about 24% of the sample. The time point label here, explained by the study, means: cycle 2 day 1 (C2D1) of nivolumab. Every trial patient had relapsed after autologous stem cell transplantation, and cohorts A, B and C differed in prior brentuximab vedotin exposure. Sample: peripheral blood mononuclear cells (PBMCs), taken before the second cycle of nivolumab. The receptors here all came from a human donor with classical Hodgkin lymphoma.

V usage is TRBV15 and J usage is TRBJ2-5; 11 bases agree with TRBD1. The germline V gene has CDR1 LNHNV and CDR2 YYDKDF (reference sequence). The CDR3 extends over 15 amino acids. Trimming at V came to 5 bases and at J to 2 bases, leaving 4 bases not matched to a gene. The CDR3 sequence: CATSARDRGQETQYF. The CDR3 DNA reads as TGTGCCACCAGCGCCCGGGACAGGGGGCAAGAGACCCAGTACTTC.

The rearrangement joins TRBV19 to TRBJ2-1; 7 nucleotides agree with TRBD1. The germline V gene encodes CDR1 LNHDA and CDR2 SQIVND (reference sequence). J was trimmed by 2 bases and V by 7 bases; bases with no gene match: 5. This CDR3 is built from 14 residues. The CDR3 loop reads CASNRDSAYNEQFF. CDR3 DNA: TGTGCCAGTAATAGGGACAGTGCCTACAATGAGCAGTTCTTC.

Here the CDR3 reads CASSKSADTQYF. In DNA, the CDR3 is TGTGCCAGCAGCAAGTCCGCAGATACGCAGTATTTT. The chain employs TRBV5-5 and TRBJ2-3; D not resolved. Germline values: CDR1 SGHKS, CDR2 YYEKEE (reference sequence). V was clipped by 4 bases and J by 4 bases, with 7 bases between them. CDR3 length: 12 residues.

The gene calls are TRBV27 and TRBJ2-1; 11 positions match TRBD2. The trim removed 5 bases at V and 4 bases at J, leaving 4 bases unmatched. This CDR3 is built from 15 residues. From germline, CDR1 is MNHEY and CDR2 SMNVEV (reference sequence). The DNA for the CDR3 is TGTGCCAGCAGTCCCGGGACTAGCGGATACAATGAGCAGTTCTTC. It translates to CASSPGTSGYNEQFF.

The rearrangement joins TRBV5-4 to TRBJ2-7, with 8 bases aligning to TRBD2. The V gene end was trimmed by 4 bases and the J gene end by 1 base; junction bases not matched to a gene: 10. The germline V gene encodes CDR1 SGHNT and CDR2 YYREEE (reference sequence). The CDR3 spans 16 residues. The chain's CDR3 is CASSQESGSWSYEQYF. DNA of the CDR3: TGTGCCAGCAGCCAAGAAAGCGGGAGTTGGTCCTACGAGCAGTACTTC.

CDR3 DNA sequence: TGTGCCAGCTCACCTAAAACCCTAAACTATGGCTACACCTTC. It yields the protein CASSPKTLNYGYTF. V usage is TRBV18 and J usage is TRBJ1-2; D is unresolved. V shed 3 bases and J shed 2 bases, with 10 bases lying between them. The CDR3 is 14 residues long. From germline, CDR1 is KGHSH and CDR2 LQKENI.

This sequence joins TRBV7-8 and TRBJ1-5, with a tentative D call TRBD1 (6 bases). CDR3 length: 17 amino acids. The V and J ends lost 4 bases and 0 bases respectively, with 16 bases between them. Germline assignment: CDR1 SGHVS and CDR2 FQNEAQ. In DNA form, the CDR3 reads TGTGCCAGCAGCTGGGAGACAGGAACATATAGCAATCAGCCCCAGCATTTT. Its protein is CASSWETGTYSNQPQHF.

The chain employs TRBV10-3 and TRBJ2-5; D perhaps matches TRBD1 (6 bases). Trimming pared 4 bases from V and 2 bases from J, leaving 8 bases between. In germline, CDR1 is ENHRY, CDR2 SYGVKD. This CDR3 comprises 13 residues. The CDR3: CAISGTVQETQYF. The CDR3 DNA sequence: TGTGCCATCAGTGGGACAGTACAAGAGACCCAGTACTTC.

V usage is TRBV10-1 and J usage is TRBJ1-5; no clear D gene. Trimming took off 4 bases at V and 1 base at J, with 20 bases between the two ends. Germline lookup yields CDR1 WNHNN and CDR2 SYGVQD (reference sequence). The CDR3 totals 18 residues. CDR3 protein: CASSGAEGCLLSNQPQHF. Written as DNA, the CDR3 is TGCGCCAGCAGTGGGGCAGAGGGTTGTCTACTGAGCAATCAGCCCCAGCATTTT.

This chain joins TRBV9 and TRBJ2-7; D might be TRBD1 or TRBD2, each matching 7 bases. CDR3 size: 16 residues. Trimming removed 3 bases from V and 3 bases from J, with 19 bases in between. Germline CDR1 and CDR2: SGDLS and YYNGEE. This CDR3 reads CASSEDSGTVFYEQYF. The CDR3 DNA follows: TGTGCCAGCAGCGAGGACAGCGGGACAGTTTTCTACGAGCAGTACTTC.

V gene TRBV5-1 combines with J gene TRBJ2-1, with 8 bases lining up with TRBD2. This CDR3 region has 20 residues. The trim removed 2 bases at V and 8 bases at J, leaving 24 bases unmatched. Germline V gives CDR1 SGHRS, CDR2 YFSETQ. The CDR3 sequence: CASSFPHSGEGLVQPDEQFF. The DNA for the CDR3 is TGCGCCAGCAGCTTCCCCCATAGCGGGGAGGGCCTTGTCCAACCCGATGAGCAGTTCTTC. Variable domain in full (rest from reference TRBV5-1 and TRBJ2-1): KAGVTQTPRYLIKTRGQQVTLSCSPISGHRSVSWYQQTPGQGLQFLFEYFSETQRNKGNFPGRFSGRQFSNSRSEMNVSTLELGDSALYLCASSFPHSGEGLVQPDEQFFGPGTRLTVL.

The chain recombines TRBV7-2 with TRBJ2-7; D perhaps matches TRBD1 (5 bases). V was shortened by 5 bases and J by 3 bases, with 11 bases between the two germline ends. Germline loops: CDR1 SGHTA, CDR2 FQGNSA. This CDR3 comprises 13 residues. The CDR3 reads CASSQDNYYEQYF. DNA for the CDR3: TGTGCCAGCAGCCAGGACAATTACTACGAGCAGTACTTC.

The CDR3 here is CASGPGTSGSDEQFF. The CDR3 DNA reads as TGTGCTAGTGGTCCCGGGACTAGCGGGAGTGACGAGCAGTTCTTC. V and J are TRBV12-5 and TRBJ2-1; 14 bases are shared with TRBD2. V lost 5 bases and J lost 10; bases outside the gene matches: 7. CDR1 LGHNT and CDR2 FRNRAP come from the germline V gene. This CDR3 spans 15 amino acids.

The J gene is TRBJ2-5, the V gene TRBV6-1; 7 nucleotides agree with TRBD1. Germline CDR1 MNHNS, CDR2 SASEGT. This CDR3 is 13 amino acids long. Trimming took 4 bases from V and 5 from J; bases not matched to a gene: 4. CDR3 bases: TGTGCCAGCAGTGGGTGGGACAGCGAGACCCAGTACTTC. Translated, it gives CASSGWDSETQYF.

This rearrangement joins TRBV19 to TRBJ1-1; a possible D gene is TRBD1 (5 bases). The V gene lost 0 bases and the J gene lost 5 bases, with 13 bases spanning the gap. Germline CDR1 LNHDA, CDR2 SQIVND (reference sequence). This CDR3 contains 15 residues. CDR3 bases: TGTGCCAGTAGTATAGATAGCCAGGGTTGGACTGAAGCTTTCTTT. Protein sequence: CASSIDSQGWTEAFF.

The chain carries TRBV7-9 and TRBJ1-1; TRBD1 is a possible D gene (5 bases). The V end lost 4 bases, the J end lost 10 bases, and 13 bases lay between the germline ends. This CDR3 contains 12 residues. Germline V lookup: CDR1 SEHNR, CDR2 FQNEAQ (reference sequence). CDR3 region: CASSSRWGVAFF. In DNA form, the CDR3 reads TGTGCCAGCAGCTCCAGATGGGGGGTAGCTTTCTTT. Full variable domain (outside the CDR3, taken from reference TRBV7-9 and TRBJ1-1): DTGVSQNPRHKITKRGQNVTFRCDPISEHNRLYWYRQTLGQGPEFLTYFQNEAQLEKSRLLSDRFSAERPKGSFSTLEIQRTEQGDSAMYLCASSSRWGVAFFGQGTRLTVV.

This chain connects TRBV5-4 to TRBJ2-7, with D maybe TRBD2 (6 bases). The CDR3 is 15 amino acids. V was clipped by 3 bases and J by 0 bases, with 13 bases between them. Germline V lookup: CDR1 SGHNT, CDR2 YYREEE (reference sequence). CDR3 in DNA: TGTGCCAGCAGCTCCTCTAGCGCGAGCTCCTACGAGCAGTACTTC. This encodes CASSSSSASSYEQYF.

The gene calls are TRBV4-1 and TRBJ2-7, with D perhaps being TRBD1 or TRBD2 (5 bases each). The germline V gene encodes CDR1 MGHRA and CDR2 YSYEKL. CDR3 length equals 14 residues. V was pared by 2 bases and J by 2 bases, with 10 bases between. As DNA, the CDR3 is TGCGCCAGCAGCCAAACCGGGACCACCTACGAGCAGTACTTC. Residues: CASSQTGTTYEQYF.

This chain links TRBV5-1 with TRBJ1-1, with TRBD1 matching over 8 bases. The V gene end was trimmed by 0 bases and the J gene end by 0 bases; junction bases not matched to a gene: 1. CDR1 and CDR2 from the germline V gene are SGHRS and YFSETQ. The CDR3 contains 15 residues. CDR3 nucleotide sequence: TGCGCCAGCAGCTTGGGGGGACAGGTGAACACTGAAGCTTTCTTT. Residues: CASSLGGQVNTEAFF.

CDR3 amino acids: CASSFLTGTGSNSPLHF. The CDR3 DNA reads as TGTGCCAGCAGCTTCTTAACCGGGACAGGGAGTAATTCACCCCTCCACTTT. The chain combines TRBV28 with TRBJ1-6; 9 bases match TRBD1. With V trimmed by 6 bases and J by 6 bases, 12 bases remained unmatched. Germline V gene lookup returns CDR1 MDHEN and CDR2 SYDVKM. The CDR3 runs 17 residues.

CDR3 loop: CASSGDRGLPYEQYF. In DNA, the CDR3 is TGTGCCAGCAGTGGGGACAGGGGGTTACCCTACGAGCAGTACTTC. V and J are TRBV5-6 and TRBJ2-7, with 11 bases fitting TRBD1. The V gene end was trimmed by 5 bases and the J gene end by 2 bases; junction bases not matched to a gene: 6. Germline CDR1 reads SGHDT; CDR2 reads YYEEEE. The CDR3 spans 15 residues.

The gene calls are TRBV6-6 and TRBJ1-1; perhaps TRBD1 as D (5 bases). This CDR3 has 11 amino acids. Per the germline V gene, CDR1 is MNHNY and CDR2 is SVGAGI (reference sequence). Trimming took off 6 bases at V and 10 bases at J, with 12 bases between the two ends. The CDR3 here is CASSSGGGAFF. The CDR3 coding sequence is TGTGCCAGCAGCTCAGGCGGGGGAGCTTTCTTT.

This chain connects TRBV5-1 to TRBJ2-1; 13 positions agree with TRBD2. The V segment lost 4 bases and the J segment 9 bases; nucleotides outside the gene matches: 7. This CDR3 has 15 residues. CDR1 and CDR2 from the germline V gene are SGHRS and YFSETQ. CDR3 sequence: CASSPGTSGNGEQFF. DNA for the CDR3: TGCGCCAGCAGCCCCGGGACTAGCGGGAATGGTGAGCAGTTCTTC.